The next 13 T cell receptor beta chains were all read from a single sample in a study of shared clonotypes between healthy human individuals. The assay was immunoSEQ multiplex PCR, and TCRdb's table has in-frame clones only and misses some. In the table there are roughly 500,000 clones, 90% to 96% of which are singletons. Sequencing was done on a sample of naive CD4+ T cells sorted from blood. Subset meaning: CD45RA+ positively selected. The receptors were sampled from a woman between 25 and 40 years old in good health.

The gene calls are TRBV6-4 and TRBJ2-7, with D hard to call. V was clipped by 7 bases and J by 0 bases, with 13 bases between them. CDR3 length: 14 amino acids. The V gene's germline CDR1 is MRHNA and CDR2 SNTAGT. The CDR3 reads CASKESVGSYEQYF. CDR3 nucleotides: TGTGCCAGCAAGGAGTCGGTGGGCTCCTACGAGCAGTACTTC.

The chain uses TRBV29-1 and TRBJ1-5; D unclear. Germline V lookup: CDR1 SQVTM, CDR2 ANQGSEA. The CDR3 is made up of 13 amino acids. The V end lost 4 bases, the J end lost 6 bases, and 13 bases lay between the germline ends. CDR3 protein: CSVGGGKTQPQHF. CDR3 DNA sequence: TGCAGCGTTGGGGGTGGAAAAACTCAGCCCCAGCATTTT.

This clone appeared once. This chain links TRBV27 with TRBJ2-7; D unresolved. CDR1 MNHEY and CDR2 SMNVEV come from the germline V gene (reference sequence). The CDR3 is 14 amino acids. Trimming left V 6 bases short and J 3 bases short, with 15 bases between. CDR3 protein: CASSSRGLLYEQYF. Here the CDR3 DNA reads TGTGCCAGCAGCTCCCGAGGCTTACTCTACGAGCAGTACTTC.

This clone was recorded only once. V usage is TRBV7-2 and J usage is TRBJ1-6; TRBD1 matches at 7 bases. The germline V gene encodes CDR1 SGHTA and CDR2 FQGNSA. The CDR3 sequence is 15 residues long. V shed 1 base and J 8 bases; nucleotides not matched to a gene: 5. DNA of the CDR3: TGTGCCAGCAGCTTAGGGGACAGCAGTTATTCACCCCTCCACTTT. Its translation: CASSLGDSSYSPLHF.

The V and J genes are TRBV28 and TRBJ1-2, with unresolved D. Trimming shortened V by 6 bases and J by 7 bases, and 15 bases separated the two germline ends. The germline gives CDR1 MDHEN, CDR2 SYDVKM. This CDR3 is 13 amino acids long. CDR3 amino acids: CASRLQVVGGYTF. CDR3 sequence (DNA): TGTGCCAGCAGGCTGCAGGTAGTAGGTGGCTACACCTTC.

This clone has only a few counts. The CDR3 is CASSAQDSTTDTQYF. CDR3 DNA: TGTGCCAGCAGTGCCCAGGACAGTACCACAGATACGCAGTATTTT. V and J are TRBV25-1 and TRBJ2-3, with D tentatively TRBD1 (6 bases). This CDR3 has 15 residues. Trimming removed 4 bases from V and 2 bases from J, with 13 bases in between. Germline assignment: CDR1 MGHDK and CDR2 SYGVNS.

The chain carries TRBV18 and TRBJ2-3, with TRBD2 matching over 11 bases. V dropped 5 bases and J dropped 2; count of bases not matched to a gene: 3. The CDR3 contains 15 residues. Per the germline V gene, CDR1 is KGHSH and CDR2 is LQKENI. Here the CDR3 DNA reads TGTGCCAGCTCAAAGGGACTAGCGGCCACAGATACGCAGTATTTT. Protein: CASSKGLAATDTQYF.

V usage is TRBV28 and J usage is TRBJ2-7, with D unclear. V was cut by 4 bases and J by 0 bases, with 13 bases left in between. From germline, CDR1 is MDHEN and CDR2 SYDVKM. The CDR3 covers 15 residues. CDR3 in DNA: TGTGCCAGCAGTTCCCCTACCCCGGACTCCTACGAGCAGTACTTC. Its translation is CASSSPTPDSYEQYF.

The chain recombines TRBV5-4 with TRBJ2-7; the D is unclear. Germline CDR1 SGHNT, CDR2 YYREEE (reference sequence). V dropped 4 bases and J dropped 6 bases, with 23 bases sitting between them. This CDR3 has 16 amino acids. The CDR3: CASSQYSDTPLGEQYF. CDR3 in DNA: TGTGCCAGCAGCCAATATTCAGACACCCCATTGGGCGAGCAGTACTTC.

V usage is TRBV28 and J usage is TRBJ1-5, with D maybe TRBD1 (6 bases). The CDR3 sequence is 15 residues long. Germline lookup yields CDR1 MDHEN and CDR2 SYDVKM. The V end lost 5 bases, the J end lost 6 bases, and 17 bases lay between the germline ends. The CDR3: CASSQEGVRGQPQHF. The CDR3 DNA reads TGTGCCAGCAGTCAAGAGGGGGTCAGGGGTCAGCCCCAGCATTTT.

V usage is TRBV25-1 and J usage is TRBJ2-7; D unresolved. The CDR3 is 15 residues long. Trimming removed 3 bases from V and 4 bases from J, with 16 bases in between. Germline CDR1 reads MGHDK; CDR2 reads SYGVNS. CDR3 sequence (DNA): TGTGCCAGCAGTGATCAAAGGGTGTCCTCGTACGAGCAGTACTTC. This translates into CASSDQRVSSYEQYF.

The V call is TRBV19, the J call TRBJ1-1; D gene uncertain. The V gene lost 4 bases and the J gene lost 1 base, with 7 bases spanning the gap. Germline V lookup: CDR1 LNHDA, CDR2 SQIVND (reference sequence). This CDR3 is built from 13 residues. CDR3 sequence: CASSTLKNTEAFF. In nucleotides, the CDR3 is TGTGCCAGTAGTACTCTGAAGAACACTGAAGCTTTCTTT.

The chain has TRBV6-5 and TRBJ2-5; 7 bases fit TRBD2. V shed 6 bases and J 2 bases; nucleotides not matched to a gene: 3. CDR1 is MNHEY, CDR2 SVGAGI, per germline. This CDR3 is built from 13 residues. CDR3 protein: CASRNSGQETQYF. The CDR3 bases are TGTGCCAGCAGGAATAGCGGGCAAGAGACCCAGTACTTC.